This entry describes one T cell receptor beta chain. Its matching antigen is unknown. This sample is drawn from a study of Ad26.COV2.S vaccination and SARS-CoV-2 variants. Points from the study as a whole: Reportedly, after vaccination the spike-specific CD8+ and CD4+ T cell responses displayed substantial breadth. People who got the vaccine or the placebo had similar non-spike TCR breadth.

Treatment here: roughly 20 received Ad26.COV2.S at low or high dose, single or two shots; about five received placebo; per-sample allocation not given. All samples were drawn on day 63, counting from the first vaccine or placebo injection. Trimming took off 1 base at V and 4 bases at J, with 5 bases between the two ends. CDR1 is SGHRS, CDR2 YFSETQ, per germline. This CDR3 has 12 residues. Repertoires were generated with immunoSEQ multiplex PCR, while TCRdb's copy carries only in-frame clones and drops some. This repertoire shows 300,000 to 500,000 clones, 80% to 90% found once; its top ten account for around 3.4%.

Sequences were derived from peripheral blood, sampled in a trial of Ad26.COV2.S vaccine versus placebo. This chain links TRBV5-1 with TRBJ2-5; D uncertain. The source is a person aged 18-65 years who received the Ad26.COV2.S COVID-19 vaccine or a placebo. This chain's CDR3 is CASSLLGETQYF. DNA of the CDR3: TGCGCCAGCAGCTTGCTGGGAGAGACCCAGTACTTC.